Presented here are 2 T cell receptor beta chains from one specimen sequenced in a study of blood T cell repertoires in COVID-19. The table came from immunoSEQ multiplex PCR; TCRdb's copy has only in-frame clones and leaves some out. This table holds about 200,000 clones, about nine tenths found once. The specimen was peripheral blood. These receptor sequences come from a man aged 50-60 years with acute or convalescent COVID-19.

The chain recombines TRBV20-1 with TRBJ2-3; D unclear. The CDR3 covers 15 residues. V gave up 3 bases and J gave up 4 bases, with 17 bases separating them. Germline V lookup: CDR1 DFQATT, CDR2 SNEGSKA (reference sequence). CDR3 loop: CSASKDARGSDTQYF. CDR3 DNA: TGCAGTGCTAGTAAGGATGCGCGAGGTTCAGATACGCAGTATTTT.

The rearrangement links TRBV18 to TRBJ1-1; D is possibly TRBD1 (6 bases). Trimming removed 0 bases at V and 4 bases at J, with 12 bases between. The CDR3 sequence is 15 residues long. Germline CDR1 KGHSH, CDR2 LQKENI. The CDR3 here is CASSPPEGGSTEAFF. The DNA for the CDR3 is TGTGCCAGCTCACCACCGGAGGGGGGGAGCACTGAAGCTTTCTTT.